Presented here are 25 T cell receptor beta chains from one specimen sequenced in a study of T cell responses to AZD1222 COVID-19 vaccine. Libraries were prepared by immunoSEQ multiplex PCR; TCRdb keeps only in-frame clonotypes and omits some of them. The sample lists just under 95,000 clones; just over 85% were seen once. Sequenced here: peripheral blood, sampled on day 0 of AZD1222 vaccination. The receptors stem from an adult in good health.

V usage is TRBV11-2 and J usage is TRBJ1-6; the D gene is possibly TRBD1 (6 bases). Germline CDR1 is SGHAT and CDR2 is FQNNGV. The CDR3 has 15 amino acids. V lost 6 bases, J lost 7 bases, and 16 bases lay in between. In DNA, the CDR3 is TGTGCCAGCAGTATTTCAGGGGTGAGGAATTCACCCCTCCACTTT. This gives the protein CASSISGVRNSPLHF. The entire variable domain, with the rest obtained from reference TRBV11-2 and TRBJ1-6, is as follows: EAGVAQSPRYKIIEKRQSVAFWCNPISGHATLYWYQQILGQGPKLLIQFQNNGVVDDSQLPKDRFSAERLKGVDSTLKIQPAKLEDSAVYLCASSISGVRNSPLHFGNGTRLTVT.

The gene calls are TRBV7-9 and TRBJ2-5; a possible D gene is TRBD2 (5 bases). CDR1 and CDR2 (germline): SEHNR, FQNEAQ (reference sequence). Trimming took off 11 bases at V and 4 bases at J, with 11 bases between the two ends. This CDR3 contains 11 residues. The CDR3 DNA is TGTGCCGGATCTGCGGGAGAGACCCAGTACTTC. Translation: CAGSAGETQYF.

The chain recombines TRBV10-3 with TRBJ2-2, with D possibly called TRBD1 or TRBD2 (5 bases each). The germline gives CDR1 ENHRY, CDR2 SYGVKD. The CDR3 is 15 amino acids. Trimming shortened V by 0 bases and J by 6 bases, and 11 bases separated the two germline ends. CDR3 region: CAISESPGRAGELFF. The CDR3 DNA reads TGTGCCATCAGTGAGTCGCCAGGGCGGGCCGGGGAGCTGTTTTTT.

The rearrangement links TRBV28 to TRBJ1-5; D gene ambiguous. Germline V lookup: CDR1 MDHEN, CDR2 SYDVKM. The CDR3 consists of 14 residues. Trimming shortened V by 3 bases and J by 3 bases, and 9 bases separated the two germline ends. Written as DNA, the CDR3 is TGTGCCAGCAGTTTGGGCGGAACCAATCAGCCCCAGCATTTT. It codes for CASSLGGTNQPQHF.

The gene calls are TRBV5-1 and TRBJ1-1; D perhaps matches TRBD1 (6 bases). This CDR3 has 14 amino acids. V lost 0 bases and J 9 bases, leaving 15 bases between the germline ends. Germline CDR1 reads SGHRS; CDR2 reads YFSETQ. The CDR3 reads CASSLDGQPSQAFF. The DNA for the CDR3 is TGCGCCAGCAGCTTGGACGGACAGCCATCACAAGCTTTCTTT. The entire variable domain, with the rest obtained from reference TRBV5-1 and TRBJ1-1, is as follows: KAGVTQTPRYLIKTRGQQVTLSCSPISGHRSVSWYQQTPGQGLQFLFEYFSETQRNKGNFPGRFSGRQFSNSRSEMNVSTLELGDSALYLCASSLDGQPSQAFFGQGTRLTVV.

This chain connects TRBV7-2 to TRBJ1-6; the D is unclear. The CDR3 consists of 16 residues. The germline V gene has CDR1 SGHTA and CDR2 FQGNSA. Trimming pared 2 bases from V and 6 bases from J, leaving 14 bases between. This CDR3 is CASSLLPPGGNSPLHF. The DNA of the CDR3 is TGTGCCAGCAGCTTACTCCCCCCAGGAGGTAATTCACCCCTCCACTTT.

The chain has TRBV29-1 and TRBJ2-2, with unresolved D. The CDR3 length is 13 residues. The V end was cut by 4 bases, the J end by 0 bases, with 6 bases between. Germline V CDR1 and CDR2: SQVTM, ANQGSEA. CDR3 protein: CSVAETNTGELFF. The CDR3 DNA sequence: TGCAGCGTTGCAGAGACGAACACCGGGGAGCTGTTTTTT.

This chain connects TRBV2 to TRBJ1-1; 10 bases line up with TRBD1. Germline lookup yields CDR1 SNHLY and CDR2 FYNNEI. The CDR3 extends over 18 amino acids. V trimming: 3 bases; J trimming: 0 bases; junction bases outside the gene matches: 10. The CDR3 here is CASSDSDRGFQLNTEAFF. The CDR3 DNA reads as TGTGCCAGCAGTGACTCGGACAGGGGGTTTCAACTGAACACTGAAGCTTTCTTT.

A remark on this clone: Other DNA sequences of this sample code for an identical CDR3. The rearrangement links TRBV4-1 to TRBJ2-5, with D possibly being TRBD2 (6 bases). The germline CDR1 and CDR2 sequences are MGHRA and YSYEKL. This CDR3 contains 15 residues. With 4 bases removed from V and 1 base from J, the gap between germline ends came to 13 bases. This CDR3 is CASSLHGTSQETQYF. CDR3 sequence (DNA): TGCGCCAGCAGCCTTCACGGGACTTCCCAAGAGACCCAGTACTTC.

The CDR3 nucleotides are TGTGCCAGCAGCCAAGTTGTCACAGATACGCAGTATTTT. As protein: CASSQVVTDTQYF. This chain links TRBV3-1 (or the pseudogene TRBV3-2) with TRBJ2-3; D not resolved. CDR3 length: 13 amino acids. Germline CDR1 reads LGHDT; CDR2 reads YNNKEL (reference sequence). Deletions cut 1 base from V and 2 bases from J, with 4 bases between.

DNA for the CDR3: TGTGCCAGCAGCTACAGGGAGAGTTATGGCTACACCTTC. Translating gives CASSYRESYGYTF. The chain links TRBV12-3 or TRBV12-4 to TRBJ1-2, with D maybe TRBD1 (6 bases). This CDR3 has 13 residues. V was cut by 6 bases and J by 5 bases, with 13 bases left in between.

This clone occurred once. The chain employs TRBV19 and TRBJ2-3; 7 bases match TRBD1. This CDR3 is built from 14 residues. Per germline, CDR1 LNHDA and CDR2 SQIVND (reference sequence). V was clipped by 5 bases and J by 3 bases; unmatched bases: 5. CDR3: CASSDRVGTDTQYF. CDR3 nucleotide sequence: TGTGCCAGTAGTGACAGGGTGGGGACAGATACGCAGTATTTT.

The J gene is TRBJ2-1, the V gene TRBV10-2; a possible D gene is TRBD2 (6 bases). The CDR3 is 16 amino acids. Trimming pared 5 bases from V and 2 bases from J, leaving 16 bases between. CDR1 is WSHSY, CDR2 SAAADI, per germline. CDR3 residues: CASSPETRPPYNEQFF. CDR3 coding DNA: TGCGCCAGCAGTCCTGAGACTAGACCTCCCTACAATGAGCAGTTCTTC.

This clone was found once. The chain uses TRBV5-4 and TRBJ2-1; 13 bases line up with TRBD2. J lost 5 bases, V lost 4 bases, and 6 bases had no gene match. This CDR3 contains 16 residues. The germline V gene has CDR1 SGHNT and CDR2 YYREEE (reference sequence). The CDR3 loop is CASSTRLAGGDNEQFF. The CDR3 bases are TGTGCCAGCAGCACGCGACTAGCGGGGGGCGACAATGAGCAGTTCTTC.

This clone was counted once. This chain joins TRBV12-3 or TRBV12-4 and TRBJ2-7; the D is unclear. This CDR3 has 12 amino acids. The ends were cut back, 3 bases at V and 2 bases at J, with 5 bases in the middle. CDR3 in DNA: TGTGCCAGCAGTTTTGACCCCTACGAGCAGTACTTC. Residues: CASSFDPYEQYF.

The count of this clone is one. This chain joins TRBV5-4 and TRBJ1-1, with 7 nucleotides matching TRBD1. With 2 bases clipped from V and 3 bases from J, the junction kept 7 bases outside the gene matches. CDR3 size: 15 residues. CDR1 is SGHNT and CDR2 is YYREEE in the germline V gene (reference sequence). The CDR3 protein is CASSLTQGVDTEAFF. CDR3 in DNA: TGTGCCAGCAGCTTAACTCAGGGGGTAGACACTGAAGCTTTCTTT.

This clone was found a few times. The rearrangement joins TRBV28 to TRBJ1-4; 7 bases fit TRBD1. V trimming: 4 bases; J trimming: 8 bases; junction bases outside the gene matches: 13. This CDR3 has 16 amino acids. Looked up from germline, CDR1 is MDHEN and CDR2 is SYDVKM. DNA for the CDR3: TGTGCCAGCAGTTCCGCCCCCGGGACAGCTATGGAAAAACTGTTTTTT. Protein sequence: CASSSAPGTAMEKLFF.

The chain carries TRBV7-6 and TRBJ2-5, with 9 bases fitting TRBD2. This CDR3 comprises 15 residues. Germline CDR1 SGHVS, CDR2 FNYEAQ. Germline trimming cut 5 bases from V and 2 bases from J; bases unmatched to any gene: 6. CDR3 region: CASSRTTSGQETQYF. The DNA of the CDR3 is TGTGCCAGCAGCCGTACGACTAGCGGACAAGAGACCCAGTACTTC.

J is TRBJ2-1 and V is TRBV5-1; TRBD2 is a possible D gene (6 bases). There are 16 residues in the CDR3. V was clipped by 0 bases and J by 1 base, with 11 bases between them. The germline CDR1 and CDR2 sequences are SGHRS and YFSETQ. The CDR3 sequence: CASSLAIGTSYNEQFF. CDR3 coding DNA: TGCGCCAGCAGCTTGGCTATCGGGACTTCCTACAATGAGCAGTTCTTC.

The V gene is TRBV7-2, the J gene TRBJ2-3; 7 bases are a match to TRBD2. Germline V CDR1 and CDR2: SGHTA, FQGNSA. CDR3 length: 16 amino acids. V dropped 3 bases and J dropped 5; count of bases not matched to a gene: 11. Here the CDR3 DNA reads TGTGCCAGCAGCTTTTGGGGGGGTCCCAGGGTAGATACGCAGTATTTT. Residues: CASSFWGGPRVDTQYF.

This rearrangement joins TRBV12-5 to TRBJ1-3, with D hard to call. Germline V gene lookup returns CDR1 LGHNT and CDR2 FRNRAP. This CDR3 has 16 amino acids. With 3 bases removed from V and 0 bases from J, the gap between germline ends came to 12 bases. CDR3 bases: TGTGCTAGTGGTTTAGACCTCAGGACCTCTGGAAACACCATATATTTT. This sequence encodes CASGLDLRTSGNTIYF.

The J gene is TRBJ2-7, the V gene TRBV10-3, with 9 bases identical to TRBD1. The V segment lost 7 bases and the J segment 4 bases; nucleotides outside the gene matches: 11. The CDR3 totals 15 residues. Germline V gene sequence: CDR1 ENHRY, CDR2 SYGVKD. The CDR3 loop reads CAITDPRTGAYEQYF. As DNA, the CDR3 is TGTGCCATCACCGACCCCCGGACAGGGGCGTACGAGCAGTACTTC.

V is TRBV29-1 and J is TRBJ1-1, with 7 bases aligning to TRBD1. CDR3 length: 12 amino acids. The V segment lost 6 bases and the J segment 0 bases; nucleotides outside the gene matches: 1. Germline V gene lookup returns CDR1 SQVTM and CDR2 ANQGSEA. This CDR3 reads CSVDRMNTEAFF. CDR3 nucleotides: TGCAGCGTGGACAGGATGAACACTGAAGCTTTCTTT. Using reference TRBV29-1 and TRBJ1-1 for the parts outside the CDR3, the full variable domain is SAVISQKPSRDICQRGTSLTIQCQVDSQVTMMFWYRQQPGQSLTLIATANQGSEATYESGFVIDKFPISRPNLTFSTLTVSNMSPEDSSIYLCSVDRMNTEAFFGQGTRLTVV.

A single count supports this clone. The chain joins TRBV2 to TRBJ2-5, with TRBD2 matching 11 bases. The CDR3 has 16 amino acids. Germline assignment: CDR1 SNHLY and CDR2 FYNNEI. V lost 6 bases and J lost 5; bases outside the gene matches: 11. This chain's CDR3 is CASSGSSGGLWETQYF. The CDR3 DNA sequence: TGTGCCAGCAGCGGCTCTAGCGGGGGGCTTTGGGAGACCCAGTACTTC.

The chain uses TRBV27 and TRBJ2-3; TRBD2 matches at 7 bases. This CDR3 region has 11 residues. Germline V gene lookup returns CDR1 MNHEY and CDR2 SMNVEV (reference sequence). The junction had 0 bases not matched to a gene; V was cut back by 8 bases and J by 4 bases. The CDR3 bases are TGTGCCAGCGCGGGGGCAGATACGCAGTATTTT. This sequence encodes CASAGADTQYF.